This T cell receptor beta chain appears in the sequencing data of a study of metastatic and nonmetastatic thyroid tumors. TCRdb re-called the PCR reads via MiXCR. The table has 30,000 to 35,000 clones, about 15% seen once. Each patient came to thyroid surgery without any prior treatment (of any kind). This clone has at least ten counts. Its antigen is unidentified. Study-level points and caveats: In blood and tumor, TCR beta diversity was reportedly significantly higher in malignant thyroid tumors than in benign nodules.

The CDR3 sequence is 15 residues long. V lost 0 bases to trimming and J lost 4 bases, with 10 bases between them. The sample consisted of blood. The sequence came from a female donor with papillary thyroid cancer or a benign thyroid nodule (not recorded which). Some clones in this sample may be carry-over from other donors' samples. V gene TRBV12-3 or TRBV12-4 combines with J gene TRBJ1-3, with D perhaps TRBD1 (5 bases). The CDR3: CASSLAGQSGNTIYF. As DNA, the CDR3 is TGTGCCAGCAGTTTAGCGGGGCAATCCGGAAACACCATATATTTT.